This T cell receptor beta chain was found in a study of blood T cell repertoires in COVID-19. Across the whole study: Both acute and convalescent COVID-19 samples were obtained from the United States, Italy and Spain.

This clone was detected a few times. Trimming removed 5 bases from V and 0 bases from J; junction bases left unmatched: 9. The CDR3 is 17 residues long. The germline CDR1 and CDR2 sequences are SGHTA and FQGNSA. Which cohort a participant joined came from the clinical history participants gave. The protocol was immunoSEQ multiplex PCR, while the TCRdb copy is restricted to in-frame clones and leaves out a portion. The table has some 240,000 clones, roughly 80% seen once. The J gene is TRBJ1-3, the V gene TRBV7-2, with 8 bases identical to TRBD1. The receptor was derived from a man aged 45-65 years who had recovered from COVID-19. Sequenced: PBMCs or T cells enriched from blood (not recorded which). The CDR3 loop reads CASSPRQGPDSGNTIYF. The CDR3 bases are TGTGCCAGCAGCCCGCGACAGGGGCCAGACTCTGGAAACACCATATATTTT.